These 10 T cell receptor beta chains were sequenced from one sample in a study of somatic mutations in cytotoxic T cells in rheumatoid arthritis. The protocol was immunoSEQ multiplex PCR, while the TCRdb copy is restricted to in-frame clones and leaves out a portion. Of about 10,000 clones in the sample, 65% to 85% are singletons; the top ten hold around 10%. The sample was CD8+ T cells sorted from blood. Receptors originate from an adult with rheumatoid arthritis.

V usage is TRBV29-1 and J usage is TRBJ2-3; maybe TRBD2 (7 bases). The CDR3 totals 14 residues. Per the germline V gene, CDR1 is SQVTM and CDR2 is ANQGSEA. V lost 4 bases to trimming and J lost 2 bases, with 13 bases between them. The CDR3 is CSVASGGHTDTQYF. CDR3 nucleotides: TGCAGCGTTGCGTCGGGGGGACACACAGATACGCAGTATTTT.

The chain recombines TRBV19 with TRBJ1-5; D not resolved. Deletions cut 5 bases from V and 6 bases from J, with 14 bases between. From germline, CDR1 is LNHDA and CDR2 SQIVND (reference sequence). The CDR3 sequence is 14 residues long. As DNA, the CDR3 is TGTGCCAGTAGTCCCCGACACGTCGGTCAGCCCCAGCATTTT. Encoded protein: CASSPRHVGQPQHF. The entire variable domain, with the rest obtained from reference TRBV19 and TRBJ1-5, is as follows: DGGITQSPKYLFRKEGQNVTLSCEQNLNHDAMYWYRQDPGQGLRLIYYSQIVNDFQKGDIAEGYSVSREKKESFPLTVTSAQKNPTAFYLCASSPRHVGQPQHFGDGTRLSIL.

The CDR3 bases are TGTGCCTGGAGTGTAGAAGGACAGTCCTGGACGAGCTCCTATAATTCACCCCTCCACTTT. Its translation: CAWSVEGQSWTSSYNSPLHF. The chain has TRBV30 and TRBJ1-6, with D tentatively TRBD1 (6 bases). The germline V gene has CDR1 GTSNPN and CDR2 SVGIG (reference sequence). CDR3 size: 20 residues. The V end lost 0 bases, the J end lost 0 bases, and 21 bases lay between the germline ends.

The CDR3 spells CASSTWTGGNEQFF. The CDR3 coding sequence is TGTGCCAGCAGCACCTGGACAGGGGGGAATGAGCAGTTCTTC. The chain links TRBV5-4 to TRBJ2-1; TRBD1 matches at 10 bases. The trim removed 4 bases at V and 7 bases at J, leaving 5 bases unmatched. Looked up from germline, CDR1 is SGHNT and CDR2 is YYREEE (reference sequence). The CDR3 length is 14 residues.

The V and J genes are TRBV7-8 and TRBJ1-1; TRBD1 agrees at 7 bases. CDR1 and CDR2 (germline): SGHVS, FQNEAQ. The CDR3 runs 17 residues. After removal of 3 bases from V and 3 bases from J, the junction contained 13 bases not matched to a gene. The CDR3 here is CASSFLGRGLGDTEAFF. The CDR3, as DNA: TGTGCCAGCAGCTTCTTAGGGAGGGGGCTAGGGGACACTGAAGCTTTCTTT.

CDR3 residues: CASSEGTRGTDTQYF. The CDR3 DNA follows: TGTGCCAGCAGTGAAGGGACTAGGGGCACAGATACGCAGTATTTT. The chain combines TRBV2 with TRBJ2-3; 7 bases agree with TRBD2. V dropped 1 base and J dropped 1; count of bases not matched to a gene: 2. CDR3 size: 15 residues. Per germline, CDR1 SNHLY and CDR2 FYNNEI.

The chain has TRBV2 and TRBJ2-2, with D uncertain. Trimming left V 2 bases short and J 0 bases short, with 7 bases between. The CDR3 extends over 15 amino acids. In germline, CDR1 is SNHLY, CDR2 FYNNEI. DNA of the CDR3: TGTGCCAGCAGTGAATCATCCTCGAACACCGGGGAGCTGTTTTTT. This translates into CASSESSSNTGELFF.

J is TRBJ2-2 and V is TRBV7-2; 8 nucleotides match TRBD2. The junction had 12 bases not matched to a gene; V was cut back by 8 bases and J by 7 bases. The CDR3 runs to 15 residues. Germline loops: CDR1 SGHTA, CDR2 FQGNSA. CDR3 DNA sequence: TGTGCCAGCGCGAATCCCGGACTAGCTGGCGGGGAGCTGTTTTTT. Protein: CASANPGLAGGELFF.

This clone has only a few counts. The chain is built from TRBV6-5 and TRBJ1-2, with 7 bases lining up with TRBD1. CDR3 length equals 14 residues. The germline gives CDR1 MNHEY, CDR2 SVGAGI. V lost 6 bases to trimming and J lost 0 bases; unmatched junction nucleotides: 4. The CDR3 here is CASSRTGPNYGYTF. CDR3 bases: TGTGCCAGCAGCCGGACAGGCCCTAACTATGGCTACACCTTC.

This sequence joins TRBV7-9 and TRBJ2-5, with a tentative D call TRBD1 (5 bases). CDR3 length: 13 amino acids. V was clipped by 3 bases and J by 3 bases, with 8 bases between them. The germline gives CDR1 SEHNR, CDR2 FQNEAQ (reference sequence). Here the CDR3 DNA reads TGTGCCAGCAGCTTGGACAACGAAGAGACCCAGTACTTC. Translation: CASSLDNEETQYF.